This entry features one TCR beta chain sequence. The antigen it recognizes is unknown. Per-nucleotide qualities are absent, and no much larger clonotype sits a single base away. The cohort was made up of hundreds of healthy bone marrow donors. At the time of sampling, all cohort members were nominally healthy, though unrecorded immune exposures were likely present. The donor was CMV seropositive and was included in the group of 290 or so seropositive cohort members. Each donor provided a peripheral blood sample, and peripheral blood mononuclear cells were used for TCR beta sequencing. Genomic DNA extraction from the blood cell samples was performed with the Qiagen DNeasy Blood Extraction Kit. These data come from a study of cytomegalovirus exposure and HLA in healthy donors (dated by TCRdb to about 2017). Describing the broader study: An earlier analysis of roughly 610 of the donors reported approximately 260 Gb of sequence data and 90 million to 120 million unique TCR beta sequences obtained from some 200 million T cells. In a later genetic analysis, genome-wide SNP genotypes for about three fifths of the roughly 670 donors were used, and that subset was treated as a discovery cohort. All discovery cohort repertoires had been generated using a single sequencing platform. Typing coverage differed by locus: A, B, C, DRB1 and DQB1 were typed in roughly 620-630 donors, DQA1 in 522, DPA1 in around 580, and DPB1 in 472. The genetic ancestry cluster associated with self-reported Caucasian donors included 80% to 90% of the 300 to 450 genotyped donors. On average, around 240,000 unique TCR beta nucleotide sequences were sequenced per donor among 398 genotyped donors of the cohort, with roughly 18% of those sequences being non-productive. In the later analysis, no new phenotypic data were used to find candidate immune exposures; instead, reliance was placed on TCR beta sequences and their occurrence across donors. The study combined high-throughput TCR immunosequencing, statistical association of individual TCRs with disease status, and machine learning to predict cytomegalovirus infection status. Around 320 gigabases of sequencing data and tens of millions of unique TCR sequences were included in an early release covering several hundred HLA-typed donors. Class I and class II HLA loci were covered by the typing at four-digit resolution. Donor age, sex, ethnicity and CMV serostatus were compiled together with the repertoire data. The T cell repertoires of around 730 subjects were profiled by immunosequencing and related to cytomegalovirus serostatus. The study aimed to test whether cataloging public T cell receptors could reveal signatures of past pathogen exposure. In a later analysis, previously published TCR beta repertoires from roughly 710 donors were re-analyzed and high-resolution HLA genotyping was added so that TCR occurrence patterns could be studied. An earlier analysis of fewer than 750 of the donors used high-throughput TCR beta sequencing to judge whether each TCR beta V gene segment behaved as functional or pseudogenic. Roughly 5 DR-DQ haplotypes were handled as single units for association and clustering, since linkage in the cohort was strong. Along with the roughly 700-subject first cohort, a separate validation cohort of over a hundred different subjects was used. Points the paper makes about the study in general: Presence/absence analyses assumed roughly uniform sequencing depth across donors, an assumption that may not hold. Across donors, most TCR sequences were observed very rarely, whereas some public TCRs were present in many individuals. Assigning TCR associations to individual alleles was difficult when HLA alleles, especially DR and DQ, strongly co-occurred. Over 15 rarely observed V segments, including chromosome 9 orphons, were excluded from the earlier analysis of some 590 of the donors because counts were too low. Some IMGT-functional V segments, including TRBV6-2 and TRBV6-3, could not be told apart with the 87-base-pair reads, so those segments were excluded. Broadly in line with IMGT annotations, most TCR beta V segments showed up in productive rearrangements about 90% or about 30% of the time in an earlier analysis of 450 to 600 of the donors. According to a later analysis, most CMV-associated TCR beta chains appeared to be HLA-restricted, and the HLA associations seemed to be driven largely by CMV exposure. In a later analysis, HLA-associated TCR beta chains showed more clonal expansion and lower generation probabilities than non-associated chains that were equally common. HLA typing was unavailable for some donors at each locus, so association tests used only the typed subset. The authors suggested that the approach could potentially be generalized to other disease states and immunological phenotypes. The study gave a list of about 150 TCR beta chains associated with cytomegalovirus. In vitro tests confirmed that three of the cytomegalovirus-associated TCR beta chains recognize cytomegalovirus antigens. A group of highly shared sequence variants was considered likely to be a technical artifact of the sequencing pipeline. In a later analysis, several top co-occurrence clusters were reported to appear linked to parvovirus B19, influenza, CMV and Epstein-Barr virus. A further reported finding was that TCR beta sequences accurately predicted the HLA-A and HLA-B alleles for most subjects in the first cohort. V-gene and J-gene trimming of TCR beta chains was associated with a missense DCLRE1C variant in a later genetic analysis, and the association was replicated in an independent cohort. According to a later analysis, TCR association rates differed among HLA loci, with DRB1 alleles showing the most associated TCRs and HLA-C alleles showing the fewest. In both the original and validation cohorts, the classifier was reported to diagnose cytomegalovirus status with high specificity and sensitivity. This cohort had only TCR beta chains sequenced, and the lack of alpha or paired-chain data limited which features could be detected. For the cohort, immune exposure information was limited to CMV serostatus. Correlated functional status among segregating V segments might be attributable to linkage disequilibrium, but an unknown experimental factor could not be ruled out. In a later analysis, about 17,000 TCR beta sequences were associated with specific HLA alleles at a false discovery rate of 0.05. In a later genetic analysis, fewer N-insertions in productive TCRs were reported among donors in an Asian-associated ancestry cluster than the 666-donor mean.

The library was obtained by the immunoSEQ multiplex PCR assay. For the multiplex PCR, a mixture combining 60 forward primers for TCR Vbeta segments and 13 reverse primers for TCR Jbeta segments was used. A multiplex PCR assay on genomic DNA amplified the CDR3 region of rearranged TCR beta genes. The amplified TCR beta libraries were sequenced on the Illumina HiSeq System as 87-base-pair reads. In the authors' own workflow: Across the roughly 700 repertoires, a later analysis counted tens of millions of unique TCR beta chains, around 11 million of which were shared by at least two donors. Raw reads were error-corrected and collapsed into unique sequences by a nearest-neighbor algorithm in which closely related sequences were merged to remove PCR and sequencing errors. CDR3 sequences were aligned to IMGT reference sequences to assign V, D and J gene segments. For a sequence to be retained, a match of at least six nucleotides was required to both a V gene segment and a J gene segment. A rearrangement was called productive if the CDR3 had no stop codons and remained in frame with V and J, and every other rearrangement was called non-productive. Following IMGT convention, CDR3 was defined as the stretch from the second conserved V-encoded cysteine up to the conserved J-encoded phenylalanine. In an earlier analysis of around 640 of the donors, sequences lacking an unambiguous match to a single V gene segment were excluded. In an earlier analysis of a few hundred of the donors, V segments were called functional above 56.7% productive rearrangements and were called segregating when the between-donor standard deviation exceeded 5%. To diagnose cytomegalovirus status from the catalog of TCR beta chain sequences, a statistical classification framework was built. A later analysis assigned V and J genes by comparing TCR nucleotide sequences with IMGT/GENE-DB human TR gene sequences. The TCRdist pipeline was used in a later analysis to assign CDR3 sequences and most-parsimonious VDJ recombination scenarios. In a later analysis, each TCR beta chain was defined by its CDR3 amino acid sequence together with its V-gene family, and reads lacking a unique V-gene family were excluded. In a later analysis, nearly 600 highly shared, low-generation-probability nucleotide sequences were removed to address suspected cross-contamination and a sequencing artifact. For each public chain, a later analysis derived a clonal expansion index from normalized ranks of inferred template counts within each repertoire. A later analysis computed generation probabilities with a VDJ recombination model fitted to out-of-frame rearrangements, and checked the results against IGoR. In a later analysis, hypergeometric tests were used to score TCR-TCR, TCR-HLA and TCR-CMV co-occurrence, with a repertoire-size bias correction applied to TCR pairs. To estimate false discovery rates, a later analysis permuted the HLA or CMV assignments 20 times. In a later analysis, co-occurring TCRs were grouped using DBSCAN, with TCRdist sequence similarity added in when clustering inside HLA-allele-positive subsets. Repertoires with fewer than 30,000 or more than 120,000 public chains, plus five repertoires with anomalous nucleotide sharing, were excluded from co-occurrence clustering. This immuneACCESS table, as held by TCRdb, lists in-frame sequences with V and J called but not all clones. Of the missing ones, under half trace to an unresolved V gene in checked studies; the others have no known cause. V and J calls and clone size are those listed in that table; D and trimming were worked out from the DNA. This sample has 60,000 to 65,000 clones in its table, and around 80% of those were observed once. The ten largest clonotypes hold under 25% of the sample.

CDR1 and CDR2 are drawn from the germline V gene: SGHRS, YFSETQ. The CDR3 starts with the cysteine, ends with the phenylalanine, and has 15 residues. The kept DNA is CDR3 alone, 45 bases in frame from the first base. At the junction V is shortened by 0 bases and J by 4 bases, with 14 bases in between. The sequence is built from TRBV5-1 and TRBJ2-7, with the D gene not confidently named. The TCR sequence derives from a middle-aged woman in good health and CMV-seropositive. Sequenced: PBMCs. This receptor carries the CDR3 CASSLVAGRWYEQYF. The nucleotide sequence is TGCGCCAGCAGCTTGGTGGCAGGCAGGTGGTACGAGCAGTACTTC.